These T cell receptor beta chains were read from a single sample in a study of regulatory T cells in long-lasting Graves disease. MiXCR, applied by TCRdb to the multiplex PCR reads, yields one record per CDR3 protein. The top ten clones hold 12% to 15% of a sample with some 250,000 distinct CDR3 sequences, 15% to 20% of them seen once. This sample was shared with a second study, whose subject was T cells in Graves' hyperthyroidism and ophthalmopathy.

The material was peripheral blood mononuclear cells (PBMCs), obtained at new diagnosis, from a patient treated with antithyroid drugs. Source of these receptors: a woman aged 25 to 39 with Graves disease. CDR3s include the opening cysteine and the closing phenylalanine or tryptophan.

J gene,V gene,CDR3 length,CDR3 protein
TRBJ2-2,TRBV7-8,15,CASSLVLDRSGELFF
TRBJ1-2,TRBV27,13,CASRGRVGDGYTF
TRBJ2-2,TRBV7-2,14,CASSSDRRPGELFF
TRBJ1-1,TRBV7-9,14,CASSVGFKYTEAFF
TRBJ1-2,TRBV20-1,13,CSARVGQSYGYTF
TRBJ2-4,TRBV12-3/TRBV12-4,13,CASSARGTDIQYF
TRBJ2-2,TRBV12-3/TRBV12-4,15,CASSSNNQGAGELFF
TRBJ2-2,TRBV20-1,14,CSGLPNANTGELFF
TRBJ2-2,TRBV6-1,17,CATRARGMTENTGELFF
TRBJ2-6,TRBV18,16,CASSPQQRSGANVLTF
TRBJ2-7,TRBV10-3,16,CAISEPGTSGSYEQYF
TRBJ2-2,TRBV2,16,CASSIAGGRYPGELFF
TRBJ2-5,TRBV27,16,CASSLSPGIGVETQYF
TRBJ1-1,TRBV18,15,CASSPRRSGTGDAFF
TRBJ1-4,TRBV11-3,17,CASSLGIQGLQDEKLFF
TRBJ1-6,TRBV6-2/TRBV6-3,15,CASSEIPAGNSPLHF
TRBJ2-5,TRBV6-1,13,CASSDRGRETQYF
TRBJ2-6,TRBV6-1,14,CASSTYSGANVLTF
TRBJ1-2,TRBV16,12,CASSQSGTAGTF
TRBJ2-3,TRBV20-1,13,CSASLPNTDTQYF
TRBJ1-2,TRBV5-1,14,CASSSSGTGHGYTF
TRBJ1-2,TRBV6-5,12,CASSSTRDGYTF
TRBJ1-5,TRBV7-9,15,CASSLGPGFNQPQHF
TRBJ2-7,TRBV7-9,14,CASSLGQADHEQYF
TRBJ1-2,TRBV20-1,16,CSARGRWGGLAYGYTF